A selection of T cell receptor beta chains follows, all from one sample in a study of Graves' ophthalmopathy and Graves' hyperthyroidism. In TCRdb, the multiplex PCR reads were re-called with MiXCR into one record per CDR3 protein. Of 620,000 or so distinct CDR3 sequences listed, 22% are singletons. The specimen was peripheral blood. Receptors were obtained from a young woman with stable Graves' hyperthyroidism. Some clones in this sample may be carry-over from other donors' samples. Each CDR3 is given with its conserved first and last residue. The D gene is left open where the match is weak. Rows may omit the clone size; those that give it use once, few, many or a size class.

size	D	J	V	CDR3	DNA
.	TRBD2	TRBJ2-5	TRBV6-1	CASSESRGAQYF	TGTGCCAGCAGTGAAAGCCGGGGGGCCCAGTACTTC
.	.	TRBJ2-7	TRBV11-2	CASSLVGSKARYEQYF	TGTGCCAGCAGCTTAGTTGGGTCCAAGGCCCGCTACGAGCAGTACTTC
.	.	TRBJ2-7	TRBV27	CASSFGGSLHEQYF	TGTGCCAGCAGTTTCGGGGGTTCACTCCACGAGCAGTACTTC
many	.	TRBJ2-7	TRBV27	CASSLPRGEQYF	TGTGCCAGCAGTTTACCCAGGGGTGAGCAGTACTTC
many	TRBD2	TRBJ2-2	TRBV7-2	CASSLVLAVNTGELFF	TGTGCCAGCAGCTTAGTGCTAGCGGTGAACACCGGGGAGCTGTTTTTT
once	.	TRBJ2-2	TRBV30	CACIAPGTGELFF	TGTGCCTGCATCGCACCTGGCACCGGGGAGCTGTTTTTT
.	.	TRBJ2-7	TRBV6-1	CASGRVYYEQYF	TGTGCCAGCGGTCGGGTGTACTACGAGCAGTACTTC
.	.	TRBJ1-1	TRBV4-1	CASSTRGREAFF	TGCGCCAGCAGCACAAGGGGCAGGGAAGCTTTCTTT
.	.	TRBJ1-1	TRBV9	CASSVFKNTEAFF	TGTGCCAGCAGCGTTTTCAAGAACACTGAAGCTTTCTTT
few	.	TRBJ2-7	TRBV19	CASSIFSSREYSYEQYF	TGTGCCAGTAGTATCTTTTCGAGCAGGGAGTATTCCTACGAGCAGTACTTC
.	.	TRBJ2-2	TRBV3-1	CASSPWRLDGTGELFF	TGTGCCAGCAGCCCCTGGCGTCTCGACGGCACCGGGGAGCTGTTTTTT
few	TRBD1	TRBJ2-7	TRBV13	CASSGRDRAYEQYF	TGTGCCAGCAGCGGCCGGGACAGAGCCTACGAGCAGTACTTC
.	.	TRBJ1-1	TRBV28	CASSSPRGGRRAEAFF	TGTGCCAGCAGTTCACCCCGCGGGGGGCGAAGGGCTGAAGCTTTCTTT
.	TRBD1	TRBJ2-7	TRBV11-2	CASSREPGQGYEQYF	TGTGCCAGCAGCCGAGAACCGGGACAGGGGTACGAGCAGTACTTC
many	TRBD1	TRBJ1-6	TRBV12-3/TRBV12-4	CASRGQASYNSPLHF	TGTGCCAGCAGGGGACAGGCCTCCTATAATTCACCCCTCCACTTT
.	.	TRBJ2-2	TRBV4-1	CASSHPPMLGSRNTGELFF	TGCGCCAGCAGCCATCCACCTATGCTCGGGAGCCGGAACACCGGGGAGCTGTTTTTT
.	.	TRBJ1-2	TRBV4-1	CASSLELNYGYTF	TGCGCCAGCAGCCTCGAGCTTAACTATGGCTACACCTTC
many	.	TRBJ2-5	TRBV12-3/TRBV12-4	CASSFFEETQYF	TGTGCCAGCAGTTTTTTCGAAGAGACCCAGTACTTC
.	.	TRBJ1-5	TRBV12-3/TRBV12-4	CASSFSLYQPQHF	TGTGCCAGCAGTTTTTCCCTGTATCAGCCCCAGCATTTT
.	.	TRBJ2-7	TRBV27	CASSWAQDSVEQYF	TGTGCCAGCAGTTGGGCCCAAGACAGCGTCGAGCAGTACTTC
few	.	TRBJ1-6	TRBV27	CASSLSSLDSYSPLHF	TGTGCCAGCAGTTTATCGAGTCTGGACAGTTACTCACCCCTCCACTTT
many	TRBD1	TRBJ1-2	TRBV20-1	CSARSTGEGYTF	TGCAGTGCTAGGTCGACAGGGGAAGGCTACACCTTC
.	TRBD1	TRBJ1-5	TRBV12-3/TRBV12-4	CASSLVGQGLFSNQPQHF	TGTGCCAGCAGTTTAGTGGGACAGGGGCTATTCAGCAATCAGCCCCAGCATTTT
many	TRBD1	TRBJ1-6	TRBV6-5	CASSYIFRDRGNSPLHF	TGTGCCAGCAGTTACATCTTCCGGGACAGGGGGAATTCACCCCTCCACTTT
.	TRBD1	TRBJ1-2	TRBV6-1	CASTRDRVRTNYGYTF	TGTGCCAGCACCCGGGACAGGGTGAGGACTAACTATGGCTACACCTTC
many	.	TRBJ1-1	TRBV30	CAWRHTEAFF	TGTGCCTGGAGGCACACTGAAGCTTTCTTT
many	.	TRBJ2-2	TRBV12-3/TRBV12-4	CASTPPLAVNNGELFF	TGTGCCAGCACCCCCCCACTAGCAGTGAATAACGGGGAGCTGTTTTTT
few	.	TRBJ1-1	TRBV7-9	CASSLYLVDTEAFF	TGTGCCAGCAGCTTATATTTAGTGGACACTGAAGCTTTCTTT
.	TRBD2	TRBJ2-5	TRBV28	CASSRLTSGGQETQYF	TGTGCCAGCAGTCGTCTGACTAGCGGGGGGCAAGAGACCCAGTACTTC
.	.	TRBJ2-5	TRBV30	CAWGRGASAETQYF	TGTGCCTGGGGTCGGGGGGCTAGCGCGGAGACCCAGTACTTC
many	.	TRBJ1-1	TRBV7-9	CASSLLGPNTEAFF	TGTGCCAGCAGCTTATTGGGCCCGAACACTGAAGCTTTCTTT
many	.	TRBJ1-1	TRBV2	CASRGRAVGGGRNTEAFF	TGTGCCAGCAGGGGGCGTGCCGTCGGGGGCGGTAGGAACACTGAAGCTTTCTTT
many	.	TRBJ1-2	TRBV6-5	CASSYRGGGYTF	TGTGCCAGCAGTTACAGGGGGGGTGGCTACACCTTC
.	.	TRBJ2-4	TRBV2	CASSEFGRGKNIQYF	TGTGCCAGCAGTGAATTTGGGAGAGGCAAAAACATTCAGTACTTC
many	TRBD1	TRBJ2-7	TRBV6-1	CASSQGQGYEQYF	TGTGCCAGCAGTCAAGGACAGGGCTACGAGCAGTACTTC
many	.	TRBJ1-5	TRBV28	CASSDSFNQPQHF	TGTGCCAGCAGTGACAGCTTTAATCAGCCCCAGCATTTT
few	TRBD2	TRBJ2-5	TRBV30	CAWTSSGGSETQYF	TGTGCCTGGACGTCTAGCGGGGGGAGTGAGACCCAGTACTTC
many	TRBD2	TRBJ2-5	TRBV28	CASSTSGIQETQYF	TGTGCCAGCTCCACTAGCGGAATCCAAGAGACCCAGTACTTC
.	.	TRBJ1-1	TRBV6-2/TRBV6-3	CASSYVGWAEAFF	TGTGCCAGCAGTTATGTGGGTTGGGCTGAAGCTTTCTTT
many	TRBD1	TRBJ2-3	TRBV6-1	CASGQGSTFADTQYF	TGTGCCAGCGGACAGGGGAGTACATTTGCAGATACGCAGTATTTT
many	TRBD2	TRBJ2-2	TRBV15	CATPREGTNTGELFF	TGTGCCACGCCGAGGGAGGGGACGAACACCGGGGAGCTGTTTTTT